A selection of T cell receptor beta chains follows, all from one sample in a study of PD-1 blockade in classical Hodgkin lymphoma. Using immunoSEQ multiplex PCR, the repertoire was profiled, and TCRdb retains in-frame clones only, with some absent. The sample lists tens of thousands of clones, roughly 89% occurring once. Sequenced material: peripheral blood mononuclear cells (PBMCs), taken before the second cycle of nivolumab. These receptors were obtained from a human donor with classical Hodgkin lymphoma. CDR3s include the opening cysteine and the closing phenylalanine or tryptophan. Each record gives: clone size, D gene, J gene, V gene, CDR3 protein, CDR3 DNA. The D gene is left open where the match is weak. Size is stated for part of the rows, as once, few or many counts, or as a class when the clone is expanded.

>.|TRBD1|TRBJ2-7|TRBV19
CASSRTGGYEQYF
TGTGCCAGTAGTAGGACAGGGGGCTACGAGCAGTACTTC
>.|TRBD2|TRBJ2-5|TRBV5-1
CASSPATLAGVETQYF
TGCGCCAGCAGCCCGGCCACCCTAGCGGGAGTGGAGACCCAGTACTTC
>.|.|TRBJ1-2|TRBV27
CASSFFGALGVYGYTF
TGTGCCAGCAGTTTCTTTGGAGCGCTGGGTGTTTATGGCTACACCTTC
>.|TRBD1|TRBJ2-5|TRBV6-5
CASSSGAGGTQYF
TGTGCCAGCAGTTCAGGGGCAGGGGGGACCCAGTACTTC
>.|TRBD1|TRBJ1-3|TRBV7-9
CASGPLGQEIISGNTIYF
TGTGCCAGCGGGCCTCTGGGACAGGAGATAATCTCTGGAAACACCATATATTTT
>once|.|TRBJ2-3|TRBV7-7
CASSSGETDTQYF
TGTGCCAGCAGCTCGGGGGAGACAGATACGCAGTATTTT
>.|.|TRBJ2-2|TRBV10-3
CAISGTSLGYTGELFF
TGTGCCATCAGTGGGACATCCTTGGGGTACACCGGGGAGCTGTTTTTT
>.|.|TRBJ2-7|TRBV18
CASSPQQAVSYEQYF
TGTGCCAGCTCACCACAACAGGCCGTCTCCTACGAGCAGTACTTC
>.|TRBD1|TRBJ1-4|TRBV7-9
CASSTGQANEKLFF
TGTGCCAGCAGCACGGGACAGGCTAATGAAAAACTGTTTTTT
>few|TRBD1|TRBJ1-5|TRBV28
CASSKTTHRGGNQPQHF
TGTGCCAGCAGCAAAACAACGCACAGGGGGGGCAATCAGCCCCAGCATTTT
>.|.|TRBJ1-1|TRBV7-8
CASSLEPTKAFF
TGTGCCAGCAGCTTAGAACCGACCAAAGCTTTCTTT
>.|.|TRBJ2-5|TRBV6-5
CASKGGGRETQYF
TGTGCCAGCAAGGGTGGCGGGCGAGAGACCCAGTACTTC
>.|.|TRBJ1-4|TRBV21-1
CASSTQGSAAGSDYSATNEKLFF
TGTGCCAGCAGCACCCAGGGCTCGGCCGCCGGGTCAGATTATTCGGCAACTAATGAAAAACTGTTTTTT
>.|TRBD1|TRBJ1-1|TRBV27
CASSPDRDTEAFF
TGTGCCAGCAGCCCGGACAGGGACACTGAAGCTTTCTTT
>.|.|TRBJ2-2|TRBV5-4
CASTGPGIGELFF
TGTGCCAGCACCGGACCTGGCATCGGGGAGCTGTTTTTT
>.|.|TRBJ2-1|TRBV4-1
CASSLIKGPLREQFF
TGCGCCAGCAGCCTCATTAAGGGCCCGCTCCGCGAGCAGTTCTTC
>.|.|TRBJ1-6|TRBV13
CASSSTVYYSPLHF
TGTGCCAGCAGCTCGACAGTTTACTATTCACCCCTCCACTTT
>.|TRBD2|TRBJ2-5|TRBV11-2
CASSLVPLAGGRQETQYF
TGTGCCAGCAGCTTAGTCCCCCTAGCGGGGGGGCGACAAGAGACCCAGTACTTC
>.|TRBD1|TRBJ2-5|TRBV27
CATGGANQETQYF
TGTGCCACAGGGGGCGCAAATCAAGAGACCCAGTACTTC
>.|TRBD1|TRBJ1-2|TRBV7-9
CASSLGTAYGYTF
TGTGCCAGCAGCTTGGGGACAGCCTATGGCTACACCTTC
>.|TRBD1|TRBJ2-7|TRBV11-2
CASSLAPGTGFSYEQYF
TGTGCCAGCAGCTTAGCCCCCGGGACAGGTTTTTCCTACGAGCAGTACTTC
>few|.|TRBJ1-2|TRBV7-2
CASSLGQNYGYTF
TGTGCCAGCAGCTTAGGACAGAACTATGGCTACACCTTC
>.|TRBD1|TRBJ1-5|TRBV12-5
CASGFGTGPLSNQPQHF
TGTGCTAGTGGTTTCGGGACAGGGCCTCTTAGCAATCAGCCCCAGCATTTT
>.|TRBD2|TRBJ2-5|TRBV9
CASSALAGGGIETQYF
TGTGCCAGCAGCGCCCTAGCGGGAGGGGGGATAGAGACCCAGTACTTC
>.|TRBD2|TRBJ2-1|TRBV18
CASSTTWGSGTSLYNEQFF
TGTGCCAGCTCAACTACTTGGGGATCCGGGACTAGCCTTTACAATGAGCAGTTCTTC
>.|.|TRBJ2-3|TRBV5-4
CASGKSGTQYF
TGTGCCAGCGGCAAATCGGGTACGCAGTATTTT
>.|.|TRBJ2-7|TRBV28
CASSPQGPRSYEQYF
TGTGCCAGCAGCCCCCAAGGGCCCCGTTCCTACGAGCAGTACTTC
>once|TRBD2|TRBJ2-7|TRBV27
CASSFSAGLAGGPTYEQYF
TGTGCCAGCAGCTTCTCGGCGGGACTAGCGGGAGGGCCGACCTACGAGCAGTACTTC
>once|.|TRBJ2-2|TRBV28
CASSFEGGSDSGELFF
TGTGCCAGCAGTTTTGAAGGCGGGTCGGACTCCGGGGAGCTGTTTTTT
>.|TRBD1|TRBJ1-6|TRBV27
CASSSTGPNSPLHF
TGTGCCAGCAGTTCGACAGGGCCTAATTCACCCCTCCACTTT
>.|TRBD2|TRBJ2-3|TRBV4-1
CASSQDLGGGDTQYF
TGCGCCAGCAGCCAAGATCTTGGCGGGGGAGATACGCAGTATTTT
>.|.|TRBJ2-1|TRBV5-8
CANSLGPAYNEQFF
TGTGCCAACAGCTTGGGACCAGCCTACAATGAGCAGTTCTTC
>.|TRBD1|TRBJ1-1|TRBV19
CASTGQAPEAFF
TGTGCCAGTACCGGACAGGCGCCTGAAGCTTTCTTT
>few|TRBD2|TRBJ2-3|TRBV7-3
CASSLMGTRGADTQYF
TGTGCCAGCAGCTTAATGGGGACTAGGGGCGCAGATACGCAGTATTTT
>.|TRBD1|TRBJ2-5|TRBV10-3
CAIRQGEETQYF
TGTGCCATCAGACAGGGGGAAGAGACCCAGTACTTC
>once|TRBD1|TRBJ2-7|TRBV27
CASWTGGYEQYF
TGTGCCAGTTGGACAGGTGGCTACGAGCAGTACTTC
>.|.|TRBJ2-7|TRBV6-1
CASSDKFSYEQYF
TGTGCCAGCAGTGATAAGTTCTCCTACGAGCAGTACTTC
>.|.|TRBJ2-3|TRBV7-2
CASSLPFERLEPDTQYF
TGTGCCAGCAGCCTGCCCTTTGAGCGACTAGAACCAGATACGCAGTATTTT
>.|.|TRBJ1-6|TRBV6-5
CASTPNSYNSPLHF
TGTGCCAGCACTCCAAACTCCTATAATTCACCCCTCCACTTT
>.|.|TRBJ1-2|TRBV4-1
CASSQDRRADFEYGYTF
TGCGCCAGCAGCCAAGATCGGAGGGCCGATTTTGAATATGGCTACACCTTC
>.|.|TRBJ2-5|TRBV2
CATKTAETQYF
TGTGCCACTAAAACAGCAGAGACCCAGTACTTC
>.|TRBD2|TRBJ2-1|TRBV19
CASRRNGLVSFDSSSYNEQFF
TGTGCCAGTAGGCGGAACGGACTAGTTTCTTTCGACTCGAGCTCCTACAATGAGCAGTTCTTC
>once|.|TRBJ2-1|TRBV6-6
CASSYVQGSYNEQFF
TGTGCCAGCAGTTACGTGCAAGGTTCTTACAATGAGCAGTTCTTC
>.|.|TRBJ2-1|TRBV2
CASSEGRNNNEQFF
TGTGCCAGCAGTGAGGGACGAAACAACAATGAGCAGTTCTTC
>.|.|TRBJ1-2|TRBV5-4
CASSHRTSYGYTF
TGTGCCAGCAGCCACCGGACATCCTATGGCTACACCTTC